Following are 10 T cell receptor beta chains from one sample sequenced in a study of radiation and T cells in renal cell carcinoma. TCRdb's table, derived via immunoSEQ multiplex PCR, lists solely in-frame clones and lacks some. The data hold roughly 9,600 clones, with roughly 65% observed a single time. Treatment reported: 15 Gy SBRT to primary tumor, nephrectomy 4 weeks later. Specimen: tumor tissue, collected from a patient whose treatment included radiotherapy and nephrectomy. The receptors come from a woman between 50 and 59 years old with renal cell carcinoma.

By share, this clone counts as large. The chain combines TRBV6-4 with TRBJ2-3; TRBD1 agrees at 11 bases. CDR3 length equals 14 residues. The junction had 0 bases not matched to a gene; V was cut back by 2 bases and J by 5 bases. From germline, CDR1 is MRHNA and CDR2 SNTAGT. In DNA form, the CDR3 reads TGTGCCAGCAGTGACGGGACAGGGGGAGATACGCAGTATTTT. This encodes CASSDGTGGDTQYF.

The J gene is TRBJ2-6, the V gene TRBV4-3; D is perhaps TRBD1 (6 bases). The CDR3 contains 16 residues. Germline V gives CDR1 LGHNA, CDR2 YSLEER. V gave up 0 bases and J gave up 1 base, with 7 bases separating them. CDR3 in DNA: TGCGCCAGCAGCCAAGATAGGGGGTCTGGGGCCAACGTCCTGACTTTC. It yields the protein CASSQDRGSGANVLTF.

The CDR3 DNA sequence: TGTGCCAGCTCCAAGCGAGGTAACAACTACGAGCAGTACTTC. This sequence encodes CASSKRGNNYEQYF. The V call is TRBV28, the J call TRBJ2-7; D ambiguous. Between the trimmed V and J ends, which lost 8 bases and 3 bases, there was a span of 17 bases. CDR1 is MDHEN and CDR2 is SYDVKM in the germline V gene. This CDR3 is built from 14 residues.

To note about this clone: The same CDR3 is also encoded by other DNA sequences in this sample. The rearrangement joins TRBV5-6 to TRBJ2-2, with D possibly being TRBD1 (5 bases). The CDR3 covers 15 residues. Looked up from germline, CDR1 is SGHDT and CDR2 is YYEEEE. V lost 0 bases to trimming and J lost 5 bases, with 11 bases between them. The CDR3 nucleotides are TGTGCCAGCAGCTTGGTTCAGGGCGATACCGGGGAGCTGTTTTTT. Protein sequence: CASSLVQGDTGELFF.

The CDR3 region is CASSHGISKDYGYTF. In DNA form, the CDR3 reads TGTGCCAGCAGCCATGGGATTTCTAAGGACTATGGCTACACCTTC. The chain is built from TRBV11-2 and TRBJ1-2; no clear D gene. The germline V and J ends were trimmed by 5 bases and 3 bases, with 16 bases remaining between them. The V gene's germline CDR1 is SGHAT and CDR2 FQNNGV. CDR3 length equals 15 residues.

The rearrangement uses TRBV5-1 and TRBJ1-6; 8 nucleotides line up with TRBD1. Per the germline V gene, CDR1 is SGHRS and CDR2 is YFSETQ. CDR3 length: 16 amino acids. Unmatched junction bases numbered 12, after V lost 4 bases and J lost 9 bases. The CDR3 DNA reads TGCGCCAGCAGCGCGGAAGCCTCAGGGGGCGCTTCACCCCTCCACTTT. As protein: CASSAEASGGASPLHF. The full variable domain, its missing parts supplied by reference TRBV5-1 and TRBJ1-6, is KAGVTQTPRYLIKTRGQQVTLSCSPISGHRSVSWYQQTPGQGLQFLFEYFSETQRNKGNFPGRFSGRQFSNSRSEMNVSTLELGDSALYLCASSAEASGGASPLHFGNGTRLTVT.

This clone was found a few times. The V call is TRBV9, the J call TRBJ2-2; D not resolved. This CDR3 region has 14 residues. Germline loops: CDR1 SGDLS, CDR2 YYNGEE. V lost 4 bases and J lost 3, with 10 bases in between. CDR3 amino acids: CASSSGPYTGELFF. The CDR3 DNA sequence: TGTGCCAGCAGCTCCGGGCCGTACACCGGGGAGCTGTTTTTT.

The chain combines TRBV6-6 with TRBJ1-4; TRBD1 might be the D (5 bases). The CDR3 spans 16 residues. Trimming took 8 bases from V and 0 from J, leaving 16 bases between them. Germline lookup yields CDR1 MNHNY and CDR2 SVGAGI (reference sequence). The CDR3 DNA reads as TGTGCCAGCCTTCGCGACAGCCTAACAACTAATGAAAAACTGTTTTTT. It translates to CASLRDSLTTNEKLFF.

The chain is built from TRBV27 and TRBJ2-6; D is undetermined. Per germline, CDR1 MNHEY and CDR2 SMNVEV (reference sequence). This CDR3 is built from 17 residues. Trimming stripped 1 base from V and 1 base from J, with 11 bases between. The CDR3 bases are TGTGCCAGCAGTTTATTACAGAAAGCTTCTGGGGCCAACGTCCTGACTTTC. As protein: CASSLLQKASGANVLTF.

The CDR3: CASSWGGTSGNTIYF. The CDR3 region has the DNA TGTGCCAGCAGTTGGGGGGGCACGTCTGGAAACACCATATATTTT. The V and J genes are TRBV28 and TRBJ1-3; possibly TRBD1 for D (6 bases). This CDR3 has 15 amino acids. V lost 4 bases and J 1 base, leaving 11 bases between the germline ends. Germline V gives CDR1 MDHEN, CDR2 SYDVKM.